A selection of T cell receptor beta chains follows, all from one sample in a study of blood T cell repertoires in COVID-19. Profiled with immunoSEQ multiplex PCR; TCRdb holds only in-frame clones, not every one. The data hold almost 200,000 clones, with approximately 80% observed a single time. The sample comprised peripheral blood. The receptors derive from a man aged 55 to 70 with COVID-19, enrolled during active disease. Both conserved end residues are part of each CDR3. The D gene is left open where the match is weak. Size is omitted from some rows. Given values are once, few, many or a class for expanded clones.

TRBV5-5	.	TRBJ1-1	.	CASSFRAEAFF
TRBV10-3	.	TRBJ1-1	.	CAISLDSPRNTEAFF
TRBV27	.	TRBJ1-1	.	CASSLQGRWAFF
TRBV30	once	TRBJ2-5	.	CAWDRTDLQETQYF
TRBV7-8	.	TRBJ2-7	TRBD1	CASSYYGQVRYEQYF
TRBV2	.	TRBJ2-3	.	CASRTRPTDTQYF
TRBV9	.	TRBJ2-5	.	CASSQGLGREETQYF
TRBV18	.	TRBJ1-5	.	CASSPSNNQPQHF
TRBV7-2	few	TRBJ1-5	.	CASSPQGRNQPQHF
TRBV29-1	.	TRBJ1-1	.	CSVEGRLRNTEAFF
TRBV27	.	TRBJ2-1	TRBD1	CASSLAQGQGVEQFF
TRBV9	.	TRBJ1-6	TRBD1	CASSPDRGNSPLHF
TRBV23-1	.	TRBJ1-2	.	CAIFDWPSLANYGYTF
TRBV21-1	few	TRBJ1-6	.	CASSKDQRPSYNSPLHF
TRBV7-9	.	TRBJ1-1	TRBD1	CASSFRDSAAFF
TRBV7-8	few	TRBJ2-2	TRBD1	CASSQGGRANTGELFF
TRBV5-1	.	TRBJ2-7	TRBD1	CASSASDRGQYEQYF
TRBV7-3	.	TRBJ2-7	.	CASSRGGGVEQYF
TRBV6-2/TRBV6-3	.	TRBJ2-6	TRBD1	CASSSGQGNSGANVLTF
TRBV28	.	TRBJ2-7	TRBD2	CASSLERGLTYEQYF
TRBV20-1	.	TRBJ1-2	TRBD1	CSEWDSYGYTF
TRBV27	.	TRBJ2-1	TRBD1	CASRDADGQGLFF
TRBV10-2	.	TRBJ1-1	.	CASRPGSTNTEAFF